This TCR beta chain was observed in a study of blood T cell repertoires in COVID-19. This clone has a handful of counts. Method: immunoSEQ multiplex PCR; TCRdb's copy keeps in-frame clones and lacks some. The sample has more than 85,000 clones, about 85% seen once; the top ten hold around 3.9%. CDR1 is SGHKS and CDR2 is YYEKEE in the germline V gene (reference sequence). The CDR3 sequence is 17 residues long. J gave up 1 base and V 4 bases, and 13 bases lay outside the gene matches. The clonotype originates from a middle-aged man with acute or convalescent COVID-19. The sequencing input was peripheral blood. The chain uses TRBV5-5 and TRBJ1-1, with 7 bases that match TRBD1. CDR3 in DNA: TGTGCCAGCAGCACAATAACCTCCGGGACAGCGAACACTGAAGCTTTCTTT. Protein sequence: CASSTITSGTANTEAFF.